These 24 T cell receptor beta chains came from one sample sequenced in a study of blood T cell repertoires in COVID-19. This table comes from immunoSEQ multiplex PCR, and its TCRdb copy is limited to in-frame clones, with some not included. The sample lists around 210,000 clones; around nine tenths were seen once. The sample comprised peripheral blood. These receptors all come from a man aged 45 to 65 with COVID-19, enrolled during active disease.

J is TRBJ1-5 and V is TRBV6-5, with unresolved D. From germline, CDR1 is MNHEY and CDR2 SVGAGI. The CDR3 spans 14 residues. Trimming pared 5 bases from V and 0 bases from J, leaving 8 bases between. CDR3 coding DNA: TGTGCCAGCAGTAAGACAAATAGCAATCAGCCCCAGCATTTT. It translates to CASSKTNSNQPQHF.

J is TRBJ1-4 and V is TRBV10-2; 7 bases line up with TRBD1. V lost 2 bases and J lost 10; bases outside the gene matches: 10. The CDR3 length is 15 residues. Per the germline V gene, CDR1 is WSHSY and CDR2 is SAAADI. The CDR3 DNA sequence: TGCGCCAGCAGTGAGGAGGCAGGGGGACGAGGAAAACTGTTTTTT. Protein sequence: CASSEEAGGRGKLFF.

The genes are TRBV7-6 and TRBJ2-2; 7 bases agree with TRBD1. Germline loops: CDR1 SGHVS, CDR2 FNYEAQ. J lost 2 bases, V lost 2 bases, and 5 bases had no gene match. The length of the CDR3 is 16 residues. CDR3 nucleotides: TGTGCCAGCAGCTTATGGGCAGGGGGTAACACCGGGGAGCTGTTTTTT. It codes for CASSLWAGGNTGELFF. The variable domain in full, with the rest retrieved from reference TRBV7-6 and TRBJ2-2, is GAGVSQSPRYKVTKRGQDVALRCDPISGHVSLYWYRQALGQGPEFLTYFNYEAQQDKSGLPNDRFSAERPEGSISTLTIQRTEQRDSAMYRCASSLWAGGNTGELFFGEGSRLTVL.

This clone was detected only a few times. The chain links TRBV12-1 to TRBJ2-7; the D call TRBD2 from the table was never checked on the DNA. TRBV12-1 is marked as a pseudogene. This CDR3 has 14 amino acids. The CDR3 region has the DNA TGTGCCAGCAGCGCCCTAGCCCACTCCTACGAGCAGTACTTC. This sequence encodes CASSALAHSYEQYF.

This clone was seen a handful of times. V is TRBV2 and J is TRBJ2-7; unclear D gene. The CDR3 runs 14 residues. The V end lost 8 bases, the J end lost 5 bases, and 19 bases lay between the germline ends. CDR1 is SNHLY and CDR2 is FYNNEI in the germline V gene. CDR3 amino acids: CASGPRIPRHEQYF. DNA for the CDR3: TGTGCCAGCGGCCCGAGGATTCCTCGTCACGAGCAGTACTTC.

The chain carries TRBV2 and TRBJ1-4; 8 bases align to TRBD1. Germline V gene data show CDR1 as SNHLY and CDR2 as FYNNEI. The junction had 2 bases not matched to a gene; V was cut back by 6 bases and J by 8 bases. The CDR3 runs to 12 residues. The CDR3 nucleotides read TGTGCCAGCAGGGACAGGGTAGAAAAACTGTTTTTT. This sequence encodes CASRDRVEKLFF.

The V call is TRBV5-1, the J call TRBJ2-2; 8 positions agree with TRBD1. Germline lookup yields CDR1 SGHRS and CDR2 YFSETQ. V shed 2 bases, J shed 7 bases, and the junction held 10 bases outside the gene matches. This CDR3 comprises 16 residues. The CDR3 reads CASSLLTRGRDGELFF. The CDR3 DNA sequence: TGCGCCAGCAGCTTACTAACCAGGGGGCGAGACGGGGAGCTGTTTTTT.

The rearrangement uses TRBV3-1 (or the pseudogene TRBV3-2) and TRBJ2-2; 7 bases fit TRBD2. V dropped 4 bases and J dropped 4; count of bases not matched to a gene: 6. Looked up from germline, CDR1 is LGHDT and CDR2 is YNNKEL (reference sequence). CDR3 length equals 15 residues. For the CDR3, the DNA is TGTGCCAGCAGCCTGGGAGGGGTTTCCACCGGGGAGCTGTTTTTT. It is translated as CASSLGGVSTGELFF.

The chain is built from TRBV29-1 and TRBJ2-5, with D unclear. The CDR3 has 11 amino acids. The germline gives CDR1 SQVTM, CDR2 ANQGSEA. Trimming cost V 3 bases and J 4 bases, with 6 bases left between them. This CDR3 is CSVEAPETQYF. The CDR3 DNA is TGCAGCGTTGAGGCCCCAGAGACCCAGTACTTC. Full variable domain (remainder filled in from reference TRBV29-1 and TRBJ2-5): SAVISQKPSRDICQRGTSLTIQCQVDSQVTMMFWYRQQPGQSLTLIATANQGSEATYESGFVIDKFPISRPNLTFSTLTVSNMSPEDSSIYLCSVEAPETQYFGPGTRLLVL.

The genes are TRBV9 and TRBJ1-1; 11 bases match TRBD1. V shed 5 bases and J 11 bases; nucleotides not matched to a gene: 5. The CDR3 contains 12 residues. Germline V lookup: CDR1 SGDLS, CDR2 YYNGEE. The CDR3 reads CASSSGTGGAFF. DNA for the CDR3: TGTGCCAGCAGTTCCGGGACAGGGGGGGCTTTCTTT.

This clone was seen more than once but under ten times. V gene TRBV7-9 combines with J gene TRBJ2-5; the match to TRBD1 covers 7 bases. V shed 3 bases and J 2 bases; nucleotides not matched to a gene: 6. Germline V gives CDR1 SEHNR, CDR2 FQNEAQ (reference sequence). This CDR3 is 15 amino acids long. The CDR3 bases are TGTGCCAGCAGCTTGGGGACAGCCCAACAAGAGACCCAGTACTTC. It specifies CASSLGTAQQETQYF.

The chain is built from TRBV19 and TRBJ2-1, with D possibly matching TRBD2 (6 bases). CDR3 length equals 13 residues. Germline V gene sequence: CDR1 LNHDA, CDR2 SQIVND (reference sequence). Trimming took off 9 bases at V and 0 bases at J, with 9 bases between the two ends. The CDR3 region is CASGTSSYNEQFF. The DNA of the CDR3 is TGTGCCAGCGGGACTTCCTCCTACAATGAGCAGTTCTTC.

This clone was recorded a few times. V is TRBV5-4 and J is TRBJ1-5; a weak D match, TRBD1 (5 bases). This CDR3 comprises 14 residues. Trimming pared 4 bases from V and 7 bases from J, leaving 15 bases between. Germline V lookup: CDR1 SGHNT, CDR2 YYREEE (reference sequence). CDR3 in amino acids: CASSQDPDRQPQHF. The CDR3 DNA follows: TGTGCCAGCAGCCAAGACCCCGACAGACAGCCCCAGCATTTT.

Here the CDR3 reads CASSFMTPGTGDQPQHF. CDR3 in DNA: TGTGCCAGCAGTTTCATGACCCCCGGGACAGGGGATCAGCCCCAGCATTTT. The V gene is TRBV28, the J gene TRBJ1-5; 10 bases are shared with TRBD1. The germline CDR1 and CDR2 sequences are MDHEN and SYDVKM. The CDR3 covers 17 residues. V was pared by 3 bases and J by 5 bases, with 10 bases of the junction left unmatched.

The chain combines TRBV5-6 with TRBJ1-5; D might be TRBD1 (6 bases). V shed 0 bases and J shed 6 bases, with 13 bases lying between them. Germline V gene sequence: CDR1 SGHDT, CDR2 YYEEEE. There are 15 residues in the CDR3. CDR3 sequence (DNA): TGTGCCAGCAGCTTGGCGGGGGGCTTGAGTCAGCCCCAGCATTTT. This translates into CASSLAGGLSQPQHF.

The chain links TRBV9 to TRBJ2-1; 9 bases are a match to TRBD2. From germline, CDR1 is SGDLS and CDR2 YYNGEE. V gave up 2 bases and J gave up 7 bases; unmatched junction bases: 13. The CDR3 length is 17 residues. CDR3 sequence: CASSVRPSSGITNEQFF. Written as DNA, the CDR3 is TGTGCCAGCAGCGTCCGGCCTTCTAGCGGGATTACAAATGAGCAGTTCTTC.

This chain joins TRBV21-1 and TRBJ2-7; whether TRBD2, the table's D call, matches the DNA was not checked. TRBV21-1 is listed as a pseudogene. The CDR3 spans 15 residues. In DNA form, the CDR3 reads TGTGCCAGCAGCAAAGTAGGAGGCAGGCCCTACGAGCAGTACTTC. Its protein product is CASSKVGGRPYEQYF.

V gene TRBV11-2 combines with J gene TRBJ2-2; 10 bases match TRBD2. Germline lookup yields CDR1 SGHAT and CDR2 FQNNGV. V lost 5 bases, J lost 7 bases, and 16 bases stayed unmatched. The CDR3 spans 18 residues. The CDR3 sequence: CASSTTKGTSGIIGELFF. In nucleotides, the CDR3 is TGTGCCAGCAGCACCACGAAAGGCACTAGCGGGATAATCGGGGAGCTGTTTTTT.

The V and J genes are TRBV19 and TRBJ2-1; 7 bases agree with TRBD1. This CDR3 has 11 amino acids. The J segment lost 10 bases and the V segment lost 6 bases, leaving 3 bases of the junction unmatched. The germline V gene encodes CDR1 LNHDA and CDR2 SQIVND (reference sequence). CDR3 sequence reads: CASRTGNEQFF. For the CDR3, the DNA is TGTGCCAGTAGGACAGGGAACGAGCAGTTCTTC.

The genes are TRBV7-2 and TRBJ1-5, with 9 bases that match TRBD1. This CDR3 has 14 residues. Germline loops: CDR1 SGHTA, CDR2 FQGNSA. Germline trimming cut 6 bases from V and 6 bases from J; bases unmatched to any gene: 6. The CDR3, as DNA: TGTGCCAGCAGTCCAGGGACAGGGACTCAGCCCCAGCATTTT. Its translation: CASSPGTGTQPQHF.

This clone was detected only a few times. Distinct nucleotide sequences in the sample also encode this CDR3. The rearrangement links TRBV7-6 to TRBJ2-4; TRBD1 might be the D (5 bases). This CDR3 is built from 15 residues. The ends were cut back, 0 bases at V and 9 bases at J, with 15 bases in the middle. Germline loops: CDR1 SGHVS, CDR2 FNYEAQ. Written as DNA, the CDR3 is TGTGCCAGCAGCTTAGCGGCGGCAGGGTCAGGCATTCAGTACTTC. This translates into CASSLAAAGSGIQYF. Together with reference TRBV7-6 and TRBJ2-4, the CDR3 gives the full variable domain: GAGVSQSPRYKVTKRGQDVALRCDPISGHVSLYWYRQALGQGPEFLTYFNYEAQQDKSGLPNDRFSAERPEGSISTLTIQRTEQRDSAMYRCASSLAAAGSGIQYFGAGTRLSVL.

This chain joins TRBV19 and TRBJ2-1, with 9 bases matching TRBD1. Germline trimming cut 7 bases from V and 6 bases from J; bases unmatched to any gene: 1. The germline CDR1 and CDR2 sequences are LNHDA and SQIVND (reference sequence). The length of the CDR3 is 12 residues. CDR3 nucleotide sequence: TGTGCCAGTACGGACAGGGGCAATGAGCAGTTCTTC. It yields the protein CASTDRGNEQFF.

CDR3 bases: TGCGCCAGCAGCCAAGATCTGGAAGGGGGGACAGGTCGGGAAAAACTGTTTTTT. This codes for CASSQDLEGGTGREKLFF. The chain uses TRBV4-3 and TRBJ1-4; TRBD1 matches 8 bases. Germline trimming cut 0 bases from V and 8 bases from J; bases unmatched to any gene: 14. The CDR3 length is 18 residues. CDR1 is LGHNA and CDR2 is YSLEER in the germline V gene.

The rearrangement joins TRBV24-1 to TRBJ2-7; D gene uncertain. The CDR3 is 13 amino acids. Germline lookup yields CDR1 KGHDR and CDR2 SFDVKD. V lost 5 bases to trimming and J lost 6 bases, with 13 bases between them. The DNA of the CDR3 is TGTGCCACCAGTGGCTCGTCCGCGGCCGAGCAGTACTTC. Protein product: CATSGSSAAEQYF.